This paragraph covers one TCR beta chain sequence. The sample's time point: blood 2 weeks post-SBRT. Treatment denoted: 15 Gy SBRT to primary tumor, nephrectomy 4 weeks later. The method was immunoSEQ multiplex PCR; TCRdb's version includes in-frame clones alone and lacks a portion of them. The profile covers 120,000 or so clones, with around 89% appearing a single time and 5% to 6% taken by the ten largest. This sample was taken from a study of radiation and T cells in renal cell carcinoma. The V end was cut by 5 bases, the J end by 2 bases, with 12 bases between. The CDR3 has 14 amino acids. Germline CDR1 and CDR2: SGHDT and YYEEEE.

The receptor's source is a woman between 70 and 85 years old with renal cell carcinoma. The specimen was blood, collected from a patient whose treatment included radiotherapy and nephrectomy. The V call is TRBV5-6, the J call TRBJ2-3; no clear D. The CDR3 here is CASSSFDFTDTQYF. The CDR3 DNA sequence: TGTGCCAGCAGTTCCTTCGACTTCACAGATACGCAGTATTTT.